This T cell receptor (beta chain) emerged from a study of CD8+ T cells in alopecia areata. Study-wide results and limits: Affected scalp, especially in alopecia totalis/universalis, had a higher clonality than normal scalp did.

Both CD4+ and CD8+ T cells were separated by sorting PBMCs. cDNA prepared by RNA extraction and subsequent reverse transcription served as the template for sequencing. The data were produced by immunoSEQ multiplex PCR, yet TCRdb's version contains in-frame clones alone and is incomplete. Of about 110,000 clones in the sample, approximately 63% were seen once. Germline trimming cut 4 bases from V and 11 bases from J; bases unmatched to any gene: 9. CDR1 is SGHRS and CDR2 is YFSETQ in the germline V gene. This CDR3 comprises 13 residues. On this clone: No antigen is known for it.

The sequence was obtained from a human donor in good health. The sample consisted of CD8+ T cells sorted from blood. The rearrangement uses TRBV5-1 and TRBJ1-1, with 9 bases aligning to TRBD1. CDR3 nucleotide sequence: TGCGCCAGCAGCGAAGGGACAGGGCGGTTGGCTTTCTTT. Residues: CASSEGTGRLAFF.